A single sample is the source of the 21 T cell receptor beta chains below, sequenced in a study of cytomegalovirus exposure and HLA in healthy donors. PCR amplification relied on 60 Vbeta primers (plus 13 Jbeta primers). Repertoires were generated with immunoSEQ multiplex PCR, while TCRdb's copy carries only in-frame clones and drops some. The data show under 200,000 clones, approximately 85% seen once. The specimen was PBMCs. Receptor source: a woman in her 50s in good health and CMV-seronegative.

The CDR3 reads CAWGGAITDTQYF. CDR3 DNA: TGTGCCTGGGGAGGGGCAATCACAGATACGCAGTATTTT. This chain uses TRBV30 with TRBJ2-3, with D maybe TRBD2 (6 bases). V lost 5 bases and J lost 2, with 11 bases in between. This CDR3 comprises 13 residues. Germline-derived CDR1 and CDR2 are GTSNPN and SVGIG (reference sequence).

For this clone: Other DNA sequences in the same sample also yield this CDR3. Here the CDR3 reads CASSQGQGNYGYTF. CDR3 DNA: TGTGCCAGCAGTCAGGGACAGGGTAACTATGGCTACACCTTC. The chain couples TRBV28 to TRBJ1-2, with 9 bases lining up with TRBD1. Germline CDR1 and CDR2: MDHEN and SYDVKM. V shed 5 bases, J shed 1 base, and the junction held 2 bases outside the gene matches. This CDR3 comprises 14 residues.

The CDR3 nucleotides read TGTGCCAGCAGTCGGGTCTATAATTCACCCCTCCACTTT. Protein: CASSRVYNSPLHF. The chain carries TRBV27 and TRBJ1-6; D unclear. In germline, CDR1 is MNHEY, CDR2 SMNVEV (reference sequence). The CDR3 is 13 residues long. The germline V and J ends were trimmed by 5 bases and 3 bases, with 5 bases remaining between them.

This chain connects TRBV29-1 to TRBJ1-1, with unresolved D. The CDR3 spans 12 residues. V was trimmed by 7 bases and J by 1 base, leaving 10 bases between them. Germline V gene sequence: CDR1 SQVTM, CDR2 ANQGSEA. The DNA of the CDR3 is TGCAGCGCACCATCCGGGAACACTGAAGCTTTCTTT. It is translated as CSAPSGNTEAFF.

The chain uses TRBV11-2 and TRBJ2-7; D might be TRBD2 (6 bases). The CDR3 is made up of 16 amino acids. The germline V gene has CDR1 SGHAT and CDR2 FQNNGV. Trimming took off 3 bases at V and 3 bases at J, with 18 bases between the two ends. DNA for the CDR3: TGTGCCAGCAGCTTGTTCGGCGGGAAAGGAATCTACGAGCAGTACTTC. Residues: CASSLFGGKGIYEQYF.

Remarks on this clone: A read error may account for a junction end that differs from germline. This rearrangement joins TRBV7-9 to TRBJ1-1; TRBD1 agrees at 7 bases. CDR3 length equals 15 residues. Germline assignment: CDR1 SEHNR and CDR2 FQNEAQ (reference sequence). The CDR3 is CSSSPRDSMNTEAFF. The CDR3 DNA is TGTTCCAGCAGCCCCCGGGACAGCATGAACACTGAAGCTTTCTTT.

This chain links TRBV28 with TRBJ1-6, with 7 positions matching TRBD1. CDR1 and CDR2 (germline): MDHEN, SYDVKM. This CDR3 has 14 residues. J was trimmed by 5 bases and V by 6 bases; bases with no gene match: 4. The CDR3 loop reads CASSLGQHNSPLHF. DNA for the CDR3: TGTGCCAGCAGCCTGGGACAGCATAATTCACCCCTCCACTTT.

The CDR3 protein is CASSFPSGNNNEQFF. CDR3 DNA: TGTGCCAGCAGCTTTCCTAGCGGGAATAACAATGAGCAGTTCTTC. The gene calls are TRBV7-9 and TRBJ2-1, with TRBD2 identical over 9 bases. Germline V gives CDR1 SEHNR, CDR2 FQNEAQ (reference sequence). This CDR3 comprises 15 residues. After removal of 3 bases from V and 5 bases from J, the junction contained 5 bases not matched to a gene.

This sequence joins TRBV7-8 and TRBJ1-1; D unclear. Trimming took 1 base from V and 3 from J, leaving 3 bases between them. The CDR3 covers 12 residues. CDR1 SGHVS and CDR2 FQNEAQ come from the germline V gene. CDR3 DNA: TGTGCCAGCAGCTTAGTATACACTGAAGCTTTCTTT. Its protein product is CASSLVYTEAFF. Filled out from reference TRBV7-8 and TRBJ1-1, the complete variable domain reads GAGVSQSPRYKVAKRGQDVALRCDPISGHVSLFWYQQALGQGPEFLTYFQNEAQLDKSGLPSDRFFAERPEGSVSTLKIQRTQQEDSAVYLCASSLVYTEAFFGQGTRLTVV.

This sequence joins TRBV27 and TRBJ1-6, with D perhaps TRBD1 (5 bases). CDR3 length equals 15 residues. Trimming cost V 6 bases and J 6 bases, with 15 bases left between them. Germline-derived CDR1 and CDR2 are MNHEY and SMNVEV (reference sequence). Here the CDR3 DNA reads TGTGCCAGCAGCCCGACAGTGACAATTAATTCACCCCTCCACTTT. It translates to CASSPTVTINSPLHF.

The chain has TRBV18 and TRBJ1-2, with D perhaps matching TRBD1 (6 bases). V gave up 3 bases and J gave up 0 bases, with 14 bases separating them. Germline V CDR1 and CDR2: KGHSH, LQKENI. The CDR3 loop spans 16 amino acids. The CDR3 DNA is TGTGCCAGCTCACCGGATACAGGGTCGGCTAACTATGGCTACACCTTC. It encodes CASSPDTGSANYGYTF.

This chain joins TRBV7-8 and TRBJ2-3; D perhaps matches TRBD1 (5 bases). Trimming took 2 bases from V and 9 from J, leaving 21 bases between them. Looked up from germline, CDR1 is SGHVS and CDR2 is FQNEAQ. The CDR3 runs 16 residues. CDR3 DNA: TGTGCCAGCAGCTTATATCGGACACCCCCCCCAGGGACGCAGTATTTT. Its protein product is CASSLYRTPPPGTQYF.

V gene TRBV7-8 combines with J gene TRBJ1-5; 7 nucleotides agree with TRBD1. CDR1 is SGHVS and CDR2 is FQNEAQ in the germline V gene. The V and J ends lost 5 bases and 5 bases, in that order; junction bases with no gene match: 6. There are 14 residues in the CDR3. The CDR3 DNA is TGTGCCAGCAGCCTGACAGGGATCTATCAGCCCCAGCATTTT. As protein: CASSLTGIYQPQHF.

This chain links TRBV29-1 with TRBJ2-1; 11 nucleotides line up with TRBD2. The CDR3 is made up of 15 amino acids. Germline trimming cut 4 bases from V and 5 bases from J; bases unmatched to any gene: 7. Germline CDR1 and CDR2: SQVTM and ANQGSEA. This CDR3 is CSVAPLAGEDNEQFF. CDR3 bases: TGCAGCGTTGCCCCACTAGCGGGAGAGGACAATGAGCAGTTCTTC.

The genes are TRBV4-1 and TRBJ2-3; 15 bases line up with TRBD2. The CDR3 is 17 residues long. Per the germline V gene, CDR1 is MGHRA and CDR2 is YSYEKL. After removal of 1 base from V and 3 bases from J, the junction contained 2 bases not matched to a gene. CDR3 DNA sequence: TGCGCCAGCAGCCAAGGGACTAGCGGGAGGGCAACAGATACGCAGTATTTT. Translated, it gives CASSQGTSGRATDTQYF.

This chain's CDR3 is CASSPPEGYEQYF. For the CDR3, the DNA is TGCGCCAGCAGCCCCCCAGAGGGTTACGAGCAGTACTTC. The V and J genes are TRBV5-1 and TRBJ2-7, with D possibly matching TRBD2 (5 bases). Germline values: CDR1 SGHRS, CDR2 YFSETQ. Trimming shortened V by 4 bases and J by 4 bases, and 12 bases separated the two germline ends. The CDR3 has 13 amino acids.

The rearrangement links TRBV4-2 to TRBJ2-3; D is unclear. V dropped 1 base and J dropped 4 bases, with 9 bases sitting between them. The CDR3 consists of 14 residues. Germline assignment: CDR1 LGHNA and CDR2 YNFKEQ. The chain's CDR3 is CASSQAAAADTQYF. The CDR3 region has the DNA TGTGCCAGCAGCCAAGCCGCGGCCGCAGATACGCAGTATTTT.

This sequence joins TRBV7-9 and TRBJ2-2; D unclear. CDR3 length: 16 amino acids. V was cut by 7 bases and J by 5 bases, with 20 bases left in between. Germline V CDR1 and CDR2: SEHNR, FQNEAQ (reference sequence). In DNA form, the CDR3 reads TGTGCCAGCACCGAAATCCGAGGCGGCCGGACCGGGGAGCTGTTTTTT. This gives the protein CASTEIRGGRTGELFF.

This clone was counted between two and nine times. This chain uses TRBV6-5 with TRBJ1-5; no definite D call. The V gene's germline CDR1 is MNHEY and CDR2 SVGAGI. Trimming cost V 4 bases and J 0 bases, with 10 bases left between them. The CDR3 loop spans 15 amino acids. This chain's CDR3 is CASSLGAYSNQPQHF. DNA for the CDR3: TGTGCCAGCAGTTTGGGAGCCTATAGCAATCAGCCCCAGCATTTT.

In DNA form, the CDR3 reads TGTGCCAGCAAAGGGAGACTAAGCGGTACGTTCAAAGAGACCCAGTACTTC. Translating gives CASKGRLSGTFKETQYF. The rearrangement joins TRBV9 to TRBJ2-5; possibly TRBD2 for D (5 bases). Germline CDR1 SGDLS, CDR2 YYNGEE. V was pared by 6 bases and J by 3 bases, with 24 bases between. This CDR3 is built from 17 residues.

This clone was picked up one time. V and J are TRBV7-9 and TRBJ2-5; maybe TRBD2 (5 bases). V was cut by 5 bases and J by 4 bases, with 17 bases left in between. This CDR3 is built from 15 residues. Per germline, CDR1 SEHNR and CDR2 FQNEAQ (reference sequence). The CDR3 nucleotides are TGTGCCAGCAGCCACGGGCAGGAGGTGACAGAGACCCAGTACTTC. As protein: CASSHGQEVTETQYF.